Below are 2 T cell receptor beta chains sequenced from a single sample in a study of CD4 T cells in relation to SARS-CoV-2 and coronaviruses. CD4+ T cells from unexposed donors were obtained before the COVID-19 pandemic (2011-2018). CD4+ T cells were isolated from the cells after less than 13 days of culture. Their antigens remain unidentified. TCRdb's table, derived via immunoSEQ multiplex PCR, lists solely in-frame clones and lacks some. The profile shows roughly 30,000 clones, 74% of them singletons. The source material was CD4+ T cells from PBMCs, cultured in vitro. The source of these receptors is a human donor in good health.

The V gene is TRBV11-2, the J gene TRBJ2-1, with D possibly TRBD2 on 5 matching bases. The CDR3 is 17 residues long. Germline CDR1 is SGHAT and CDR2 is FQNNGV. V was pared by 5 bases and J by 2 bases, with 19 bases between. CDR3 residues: CASSPYASTLPYNEQFF. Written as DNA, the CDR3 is TGTGCCAGCAGCCCATATGCTAGCACCCTTCCCTACAATGAGCAGTTCTTC.

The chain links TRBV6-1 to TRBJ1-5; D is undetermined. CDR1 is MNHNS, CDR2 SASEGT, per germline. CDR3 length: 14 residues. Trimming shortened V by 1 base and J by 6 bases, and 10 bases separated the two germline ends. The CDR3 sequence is CASSEGTLIQPQHF. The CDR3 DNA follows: TGTGCCAGCAGTGAAGGTACACTAATTCAGCCCCAGCATTTT.